This passage covers 6 T cell receptor beta chains from one sample sequenced in a study of blood T cell repertoires in COVID-19 (dated by TCRdb to the early 2020s). Libraries were prepared through the immunoSEQ multiplex PCR assay. The clones in this table, taken by TCRdb from immuneACCESS, are in-frame only. Not every clone is retained; where verified, under half of the shortfall comes from an unresolved V gene, and the cause of the rest is unknown. Across this sample there are around 19,000 clones, with roughly 89% seen only once. The ten largest clones add up to about 8.6% of the sample. Material: peripheral blood. All receptors derive from a human donor in a cohort sampled during active COVID-19. The donor label of this sample is uncertain.

In its sample, this clone was seen once. V is TRBV10-3 and J is TRBJ2-1; D ambiguous. There are 12 residues in the CDR3. Looked up from germline, CDR1 is ENHRY and CDR2 is SYGVKD. V was pared by 2 bases and J by 7 bases, with 6 bases between. In DNA form, the CDR3 reads TGTGCCATCAGTGAGGGGCCTAATGAGCAGTTCTTC. Residues: CAISEGPNEQFF.

This clone was counted between two and nine times. The chain uses TRBV6-2 or TRBV6-3 and TRBJ2-1; D gene uncertain. V was shortened by 7 bases and J by 7 bases, with 20 bases between the two germline ends. This CDR3 is 15 amino acids long. CDR1 and CDR2 from the germline V gene are MNHEY and SVGEGT. The CDR3 reads CASIPFGGVENEQFF. The CDR3 bases are TGTGCCAGCATCCCCTTTGGCGGAGTGGAGAATGAGCAGTTCTTC.

V gene TRBV27 combines with J gene TRBJ2-5; the D gene is possibly TRBD1 (6 bases). The V and J ends lost 4 bases and 4 bases respectively, with 13 bases between them. CDR1 is MNHEY, CDR2 SMNVEV, per germline (reference sequence). CDR3 size: 14 residues. CDR3 loop: CASSSQTQGETQYF. CDR3 in DNA: TGTGCCAGCAGTTCACAGACACAGGGAGAGACCCAGTACTTC.

The V call is TRBV2, the J call TRBJ2-1; TRBD2 matches at 7 bases. From germline, CDR1 is SNHLY and CDR2 FYNNEI. J gave up 4 bases and V 4 bases, and 7 bases lay outside the gene matches. This CDR3 is built from 15 residues. As DNA, the CDR3 is TGTGCCAGCAGTGGACTAGCCTCAGGGTACAATGAGCAGTTCTTC. Protein sequence: CASSGLASGYNEQFF.

J is TRBJ2-3 and V is TRBV3-1 (or the pseudogene TRBV3-2); the match to TRBD2 covers 7 bases. The CDR3 contains 17 residues. Germline CDR1 is LGHDT and CDR2 is YNNKEL (reference sequence). V lost 0 bases, J lost 4 bases, and 10 bases stayed unmatched. In DNA form, the CDR3 reads TGTGCCAGCAGCCAAGATTTAAGGACTAGAGGAGCAGATACGCAGTATTTT. Translated, it gives CASSQDLRTRGADTQYF.

This chain uses TRBV20-1 with TRBJ2-7; 8 positions match TRBD1. The CDR3 sequence is 15 residues long. The germline CDR1 and CDR2 sequences are DFQATT and SNEGSKA (reference sequence). V was clipped by 3 bases and J by 6 bases; unmatched bases: 13. The CDR3 DNA reads as TGCAGTGCTAGTAAATTTCAGGGGGCGCGACTCGAGCAGTACTTC. Amino acids: CSASKFQGARLEQYF.